This is a list of T cell receptor beta chains from one sample in a study of cytomegalovirus exposure and HLA in healthy donors. Repertoires were generated with immunoSEQ multiplex PCR, while TCRdb's copy carries only in-frame clones and drops some. This sample's clone table lists tens of thousands of clones. The sample was PBMCs. These receptors were obtained from a man aged 40-55 years in good health and CMV-seronegative. The CDR3 runs from the conserved cysteine through the conserved F or W. A D gene is named only where the DNA matches it firmly.

TRBV7-9	TRBJ1-2	NA	CASSLVGTKGGGYTF	TGTGCCAGCAGCTTAGTTGGCACTAAAGGCGGTGGCTACACCTTC
TRBV5-1	TRBJ2-1	NA	CASSSGQPDNEQFF	TGCGCCAGCAGCTCAGGTCAACCCGACAATGAGCAGTTCTTC
TRBV6-5	TRBJ2-7	TRBD2	CASSPWGGLYEQYF	TGTGCCAGCAGCCCCTGGGGGGGACTCTACGAGCAGTACTTC
TRBV12-5	TRBJ2-5	NA	CASGLVLPRTPRVETQYF	TGTGCTAGTGGTTTGGTCCTTCCCCGGACACCCCGGGTGGAGACCCAGTACTTC
TRBV6-1	TRBJ2-3	TRBD2	CASRQLAGGQDTQYF	TGTGCCAGCAGGCAACTAGCGGGGGGGCAAGATACGCAGTATTTT
TRBV27	TRBJ2-1	NA	CASSIRGAPYNEQFF	TGTGCCAGCAGCATCCGGGGGGCCCCCTACAATGAGCAGTTCTTC
TRBV6-1	TRBJ2-7	TRBD1	CASSEVMGQGASEQYF	TGTGCCAGCAGTGAAGTCATGGGACAGGGCGCCTCCGAGCAGTACTTC
TRBV29-1	TRBJ1-2	TRBD1	CSVGDRGGYTF	TGCAGCGTGGGGGACAGGGGAGGCTACACCTTC
TRBV6-1	TRBJ1-1	TRBD1	CASSLRDRDTEAFF	TGTGCCAGCAGTCTTCGGGACAGGGACACTGAAGCTTTCTTT
TRBV5-1	TRBJ1-5	NA	CASSLDGLGFQPQHF	TGCGCCAGCAGCTTGGACGGGTTGGGTTTTCAGCCCCAGCATTTT
TRBV7-8	TRBJ2-1	NA	CASSLTQAHYNEQFF	TGTGCCAGCAGCTTAACACAGGCCCACTACAATGAGCAGTTCTTC
TRBV30	TRBJ1-1	NA	CAWSPGSSVGTEAFF	TGCGCCTGGAGTCCAGGCAGCTCGGTGGGCACTGAAGCTTTCTTT
TRBV7-7	TRBJ2-2	TRBD2	CAVPSGGKTGELFF	TGTGCCGTCCCTAGCGGGGGTAAGACCGGGGAGCTGTTTTTT
TRBV5-1	TRBJ2-1	NA	CASSLGGAYNEQFF	TGCGCCAGCAGCTTGGGCGGGGCCTACAATGAGCAGTTCTTC
TRBV5-4	TRBJ2-7	NA	CASSLSTGHYEQYF	TGTGCCAGCAGCTTGAGTACAGGGCACTACGAGCAGTACTTC
TRBV29-1	TRBJ2-1	TRBD2	CSVEDLFAGAYNEQFF	TGCAGCGTTGAAGATCTTTTCGCGGGGGCCTACAATGAGCAGTTCTTC
TRBV5-1	TRBJ2-3	TRBD1	CASSRTGGTDTQYF	TGCGCCAGCAGCCGGACAGGGGGCACAGATACGCAGTATTTT
TRBV11-2	TRBJ2-5	NA	CASRGLRGPGRETQYF	TGTGCCAGCAGGGGGTTGAGGGGGCCAGGGAGGGAGACCCAGTACTTC
TRBV6-1	TRBJ1-5	TRBD1	CATHGTGAQPQHF	TGTGCCACTCACGGGACAGGGGCGCAGCCCCAGCATTTT
TRBV29-1	TRBJ1-2	TRBD1	CSVEPRQGHGYTF	TGCAGCGTTGAACCCCGACAGGGCCATGGCTACACCTTC
TRBV2	TRBJ2-7	NA	CASTRQVPRDEQYF	TGTGCCAGCACCCGACAGGTCCCAAGAGACGAGCAGTACTTC
TRBV9	TRBJ2-7	NA	CASSVAPGQYEQYF	TGTGCCAGCAGCGTAGCTCCAGGGCAGTACGAGCAGTACTTC
TRBV5-1	TRBJ1-1	TRBD1	CASRLQGRRNTEAFF	TGCGCCAGCAGGTTACAGGGGAGAAGGAACACTGAAGCTTTCTTT
TRBV10-1	TRBJ2-7	NA	CASSESGGSQYF	TGCGCCAGCAGTGAGTCTGGGGGGTCACAGTACTTC
TRBV6-5	TRBJ2-2	NA	CASSSDRNTGELFF	TGTGCCAGCAGTTCGGACAGAAACACCGGGGAGCTGTTTTTT
TRBV6-5	TRBJ2-5	TRBD2	CASRSTSGTETQYF	TGTGCCAGCAGGTCCACTAGCGGAACAGAGACCCAGTACTTC